This T cell receptor beta chain was profiled in a study of blood T cell repertoires in COVID-19. Patients at the Seattle site were enrolled during active infection and followed longitudinally. The protocol was immunoSEQ multiplex PCR, while the TCRdb copy is restricted to in-frame clones and leaves out a portion. The sample includes about 300,000 clones, approximately 84% of them seen just once. CDR3 length: 14 amino acids. The germline V and J ends were trimmed by 4 bases and 6 bases, with 12 bases remaining between them. From germline, CDR1 is LNHDA and CDR2 SQIVND (reference sequence). This TCR was sampled from a human donor with COVID-19, enrolled during active disease. The donor label of this sample is uncertain. The chain carries TRBV19 and TRBJ2-2; TRBD2 is a possible D gene (5 bases). The source material was peripheral blood. The CDR3 nucleotides read TGTGCCAGTAGTACACCGGACTTTGCCGGGGAGCTGTTTTTT. Translation gives CASSTPDFAGELFF.